This T cell receptor beta chain was found in a study of cytomegalovirus exposure and HLA in healthy donors. Study-level information: In a previous analysis, some 120 million unique TCR beta sequences were found from 150 million to 200 million T cells. Study-wide findings and caveats: In vitro data verified three CMV-associated chains as specific for CMV antigens. According to a later analysis, most TCR beta chains associated with CMV appeared HLA-restricted.

Each of the donors was a healthy bone marrow donor. The PCR contained 60 Vbeta and 13 Jbeta primers. Some clones are missing from TCRdb's copy, which holds only in-frame ones; the method was immunoSEQ multiplex PCR. Of around 200,000 clones listed, roughly three quarters are singletons. In the case of this clone: The antigen remains unidentified.

This receptor was obtained from a young woman in good health and CMV-seronegative. The sample comprised PBMCs.

The chain's CDR3 is CASRPGTTNTGELFF. The CDR3 nucleotides read TGCGCCAGCCGACCCGGGACAACGAACACCGGGGAGCTGTTTTTT. This sequence joins TRBV5-1 and TRBJ2-2; D is possibly TRBD1 (6 bases). Germline CDR1 SGHRS, CDR2 YFSETQ. Trimming pared 7 bases from V and 0 bases from J, leaving 13 bases between. This CDR3 spans 15 amino acids.